Given below is one TCR beta chain in context. Its antigen is not known. The data stem from a study of beta chain features in type 1 diabetes. Every isolated RNA sample was fully reverse transcribed, so sequencing captured expressed TCRB transcripts. The method was immunoSEQ multiplex PCR; TCRdb's version includes in-frame clones alone and lacks a portion of them. This table has around 250,000 clones, approximately 14% appearing once. Findings and caveats of the study: Researchers cautioned that cDNA sequencing could over-represent cells with high TCR expression.

The clonotype originates from a woman aged 40 to 50 in good health. The sequencing sample was made of naive CD4+ T cells from blood.

Written as DNA, the CDR3 is TGCGCCAGCAGCAATTTTCTAGCGGGGGCCCCTGGACGGACCCAGTACTTC. Protein: CASSNFLAGAPGRTQYF. V gene TRBV5-1 combines with J gene TRBJ2-5; 10 nucleotides line up with TRBD2. V trimming: 4 bases; J trimming: 7 bases; junction bases outside the gene matches: 16. This CDR3 is 17 amino acids long. The germline V gene encodes CDR1 SGHRS and CDR2 YFSETQ.